This TCR beta chain was sequenced during a study of blood T cell repertoires in COVID-19. On the study more broadly: Acute and convalescent COVID-19 samples came from the United States, Italy and Spain. PBMCs, B-cell-depleted T cells, or T cells provided the cDNA or gDNA that made up the material.

The V gene end was trimmed by 0 bases and the J gene end by 2 bases; junction bases not matched to a gene: 4. The CDR3 is made up of 17 amino acids. Germline V gene lookup returns CDR1 MGHRA and CDR2 YSYEKL. The protocol was immunoSEQ multiplex PCR, while the TCRdb copy is restricted to in-frame clones and leaves out a portion. The data contain roughly 75,000 clones, less than 85% of them singletons. The sample taken for sequencing was peripheral blood. The TCR sequence derives from a human donor with acute or convalescent COVID-19. The donor label of this sample is uncertain. The chain links TRBV4-1 to TRBJ2-6, with 7 bases that match TRBD1. The CDR3 spells CASSQDLGGAGANVLTF. Written as DNA, the CDR3 is TGCGCCAGCAGCCAAGATCTAGGGGGCGCTGGGGCCAACGTCCTGACTTTC.